Here is one T cell receptor beta chain with its context. Its antigen is currently unknown. The sample comes from a study of T-cell memory formation after mild COVID-19. Broader study findings: Pre-infection memory contained some responding clones, which suggested that cross-reactive memory had joined. While clones contracting from day 15 to 85 were balanced between CD4 and CD8, later expanders leaned CD4+.

This CDR3 is built from 13 residues. Germline V gene data show CDR1 as SGHDT and CDR2 as YYEEEE. Trimming left V 1 base short and J 6 bases short, with 10 bases between. Each CDR3 protein is one row after TCRdb ran MiXCR on the 5' RACE reads. The data contain 400,000 to 500,000 distinct CDR3 sequences, 20% to 30% of them singletons. Source material: PBMCs or a T cell subset sorted from them (not recorded which). This TCR was recovered from an adult woman who had mild COVID-19 (a few samples of this study predate the infection). Cell type and time point are not known. The chain links TRBV5-6 to TRBJ1-1; no firm D call. The CDR3 DNA follows: TGTGCCAGCAGCTTGTTAGGCCTCCCTGAAGCTTTCTTT. This codes for CASSLLGLPEAFF.